This T cell receptor (beta chain) was sequenced for a study of naive and memory T cell subsets. At least ten counts were recorded for this clonotype. One end of the junction is discordant with germline, which a read error may explain. Germline V gives CDR1 MNHNS, CDR2 SASEGT. This CDR3 comprises 12 residues. TCR cDNA received a 3' ligated oligonucleotide that carried a UMI. Amplification of ligated cDNA took four PCR rounds with SP2 and nested alpha and beta constant primers. One entry per CDR3 protein, called by TCRdb with MiXCR from the 5' RACE reads. The data hold roughly 48,000 distinct CDR3 sequences, with around 5% observed a single time.

V and J are TRBV6-1 and TRBJ2-7, with TRBD1 as a possible D gene (5 bases). The TCR originated in a female donor in good health. CDR3: CASSEFKGAGDF. The CDR3 DNA sequence: TGTGCCAGCAGTGAATTCAAAGGGGCAGGAGACTTC.